This TCR beta chain emerged from a study of T cell responses to AZD1222 COVID-19 vaccine. Findings and caveats of the study: Donors were largely white British and mainly female; clonal diversity was possibly underestimated. Reports indicate that nearly half of spike-specific TCRs are directed at unmutated variant regions.

As regards this clone: What it binds is not known.

Germline V gives CDR1 SGHNT, CDR2 YYREEE (reference sequence). The V end was cut by 4 bases, the J end by 4 bases, with 11 bases between. The CDR3 extends over 14 amino acids. Data came from immunoSEQ multiplex PCR; TCRdb stores just in-frame clones and leaves some out. The data hold approximately 120,000 clones, with 90% observed a single time. The sample here was peripheral blood, taken on day 0 of MenACWY control vaccination. This clonotype was obtained from an adult in good health. J is TRBJ2-2 and V is TRBV5-4; D is ambiguous. CDR3 sequence (DNA): TGTGCCAGCAGCCCACCATTTCGCACCGGGGAGCTGTTTTTT. Its protein product is CASSPPFRTGELFF.